These 10 T cell receptor beta chains originate from one sample sequenced in a study of shared clonotypes between healthy human individuals. Here immunoSEQ multiplex PCR was the method, and the copy in TCRdb shows in-frame clones only, minus some. The table has 2 million to 2.5 million clones, 85% to 95% seen once. Sequences were obtained from naive CD4+ T cells sorted from blood. Subset reported: CD45RA+ positively selected. The origin of the receptors is a man aged 18 to 30 in good health.

This sequence joins TRBV7-2 and TRBJ1-5; D is possibly TRBD1 (5 bases). Germline CDR1 is SGHTA and CDR2 is FQGNSA. There are 13 residues in the CDR3. V lost 0 bases to trimming and J lost 7 bases, with 7 bases between them. The CDR3 coding sequence is TGTGCCAGCAGCTTAGCGCAGGGCCAGCCCCAGCATTTT. Translation gives CASSLAQGQPQHF.

The genes are TRBV5-1 and TRBJ2-5; the D gene could be TRBD1 or TRBD2 (5 bases each). Germline V gene data show CDR1 as SGHRS and CDR2 as YFSETQ. Trimming took 2 bases from V and 2 from J, leaving 10 bases between them. The length of the CDR3 is 14 residues. The CDR3 sequence: CASSFGAGQETQYF. In DNA, the CDR3 is TGCGCCAGCAGCTTCGGGGCAGGTCAAGAGACCCAGTACTTC.

The DNA of the CDR3 is TGTGCCAGCTCCCGAACGGGACAGGGCAATTCACCCCTCCACTTT. Translating it yields CASSRTGQGNSPLHF. This chain links TRBV6-5 with TRBJ1-6; 9 bases agree with TRBD1. Germline CDR1 reads MNHEY; CDR2 reads SVGAGI. V lost 8 bases to trimming and J lost 7 bases; unmatched junction nucleotides: 9. The CDR3 runs 15 residues.

The rearrangement links TRBV7-2 to TRBJ2-7; D is uncertain. Deletions cut 1 base from V and 3 bases from J, with 7 bases between. Germline V CDR1 and CDR2: SGHTA, FQGNSA. CDR3 length: 13 residues. CDR3 nucleotides: TGTGCCAGCAGCTTAGAAAAGCACTACGAGCAGTACTTC. This encodes CASSLEKHYEQYF. Drawing the rest from reference TRBV7-2 and TRBJ2-7, the complete variable domain is GAGVSQSPSNKVTEKGKDVELRCDPISGHTALYWYRQSLGQGLEFLIYFQGNSAPDKSGLPSDRFSAERTGGSVSTLTIQRTQQEDSAVYLCASSLEKHYEQYFGPGTRLTVT.

DNA for the CDR3: TGTGCCAGCAGTTACGGGACTAGCGGGAGTGAGACCCAGTACTTC. Protein sequence: CASSYGTSGSETQYF. The genes are TRBV2 and TRBJ2-5; 14 bases align to TRBD2. The ends lost 5 bases at V and 5 bases at J; junction bases unmatched: 4. The CDR3 is 15 amino acids. Germline values: CDR1 SNHLY, CDR2 FYNNEI.

The rearrangement links TRBV11-3 to TRBJ2-5; 14 bases map to TRBD2. Germline lookup yields CDR1 SGHNT and CDR2 YENEEA. V shed 5 bases, J shed 3 bases, and the junction held 5 bases outside the gene matches. The CDR3 has 16 residues. Here the CDR3 DNA reads TGTGCCAGCAGCCCTACGGGACTAGCGGGGGAAGAGACCCAGTACTTC. This encodes CASSPTGLAGEETQYF.

A remark on this clone: Other DNA sequences in this sample translate to the same CDR3. CDR3 nucleotide sequence: TGTGCCATCAGTGAGTCGACGGGGACCTATGGCTACACCTTC. As protein: CAISESTGTYGYTF. This chain joins TRBV10-3 and TRBJ1-2, with D perhaps TRBD1 (5 bases). This CDR3 contains 14 residues. The germline CDR1 and CDR2 sequences are ENHRY and SYGVKD. The V gene lost 0 bases and the J gene lost 4 bases, with 9 bases spanning the gap.

The V and J genes are TRBV30 and TRBJ1-2, with 8 bases aligning to TRBD1. Germline V gene lookup returns CDR1 GTSNPN and CDR2 SVGIG (reference sequence). The CDR3 runs 15 residues. Trimming removed 3 bases from V and 4 bases from J; junction bases left unmatched: 10. In DNA form, the CDR3 reads TGTGCCTGGAGCGATGGACAGGGAAGGAGCTATGGCTACACCTTC. It specifies CAWSDGQGRSYGYTF.

The V call is TRBV19, the J call TRBJ1-6; no clear D. CDR1 is LNHDA and CDR2 is SQIVND in the germline V gene (reference sequence). The CDR3 has 14 amino acids. V lost 5 bases and J lost 7, with 12 bases in between. The CDR3 DNA reads as TGTGCCAGTAGTGACCTGAGCGACAATTCACCCCTCCACTTT. It is translated as CASSDLSDNSPLHF.

The rearrangement uses TRBV30 and TRBJ2-1, with D possibly being TRBD1 (5 bases). This CDR3 contains 12 residues. Germline CDR1 reads GTSNPN; CDR2 reads SVGIG (reference sequence). The germline V and J ends were trimmed by 4 bases and 7 bases, with 11 bases remaining between them. The CDR3 loop reads CAWTAGRNEQFF. For the CDR3, the DNA is TGTGCCTGGACGGCAGGGCGTAATGAGCAGTTCTTC. The full variable domain, completed using reference TRBV30 and TRBJ2-1, is SQTIHQWPATLVQPVGSPLSLECTVEGTSNPNLYWYRQAAGRGLQLLFYSVGIGQISSEVPQNLSASRPQDRQFILSSKKLLLSDSGFYLCAWTAGRNEQFFGPGTRLTVL.